A single T cell receptor beta chain is shown here with its context. What it binds is not known. This sample is part of a study of T cell responses to AZD1222 COVID-19 vaccine. Points from the study as a whole: CD4 TCRs covered the whole spike, strongest at regions 160-218 and 743-854.

Germline CDR1 and CDR2: MDHEN and SYDVKM. The CDR3 is 16 amino acids. V shed 4 bases, J shed 0 bases, and the junction held 3 bases outside the gene matches. The table came from immunoSEQ multiplex PCR; TCRdb's copy has only in-frame clones and leaves some out. Found here are under 110,000 clones, 90% of them singletons; the top ten hold 1% to 1.5%. This TCR was sampled from an adult in good health. Specimen: peripheral blood, collected on day 0 of AZD1222 vaccination. The chain is built from TRBV28 and TRBJ2-5, with 12 bases lining up with TRBD2. CDR3 sequence: CASSSGLAGYQETQYF. The CDR3 nucleotides read TGTGCCAGCAGTTCCGGACTAGCGGGGTACCAAGAGACCCAGTACTTC.